This TCR beta chain was sequenced for a study of post-analysis software for immune sequencing data. Study results and limitations: Patients used five TRBV segments, including TRBV5-6, TRBV5-1 and TRBV20-1, more often than controls. Those with multiple sclerosis, the patient group, showed significantly lower normalized Chao1 diversity than controls. Clustering by F measure revealed strong co-clustering among samples prepared together in one batch.

The authors incorporated unique molecular identifiers into the TCR beta cDNA libraries. Some 500,000 cDNA molecules were obtained per 1 to 10 million input T cells. TCRdb called the PCR reads again in MiXCR, with one record for every CDR3 protein. The table has roughly 670,000 distinct CDR3 sequences, about 60% seen once; the top ten hold approximately 11%. V was clipped by 3 bases and J by 0 bases, with 21 bases between them. The CDR3 runs 19 residues. Germline V gene data show CDR1 as SGHDN and CDR2 as FVKESK. With regard to this clonotype: Its antigen is still unknown.

This rearrangement joins TRBV14 to TRBJ2-1; a weak D match, TRBD2 (6 bases). This TCR derives from a girl aged 2 to 10 with multiple sclerosis. Sequenced sample: blood. The CDR3 reads CASSQFPGSGQSSYNEQFF. The CDR3 DNA is TGTGCCAGCAGCCAGTTTCCGGGGAGCGGGCAGAGCTCCTACAATGAGCAGTTCTTC.